This T cell receptor (beta chain) was obtained from a study of blood T cell repertoires in COVID-19. Study background: Samples came from the United States, Italy and Spain, spanning acute and convalescent COVID-19. In each case, the material was cDNA or gDNA derived from T cells, B-cell-depleted T cells, or PBMCs.

Original methodology: By means of reference gene primer amplification, nucleated cell counts were estimated. Some clones are missing from TCRdb's copy, which holds only in-frame ones; the method was immunoSEQ multiplex PCR. For V, J and clone size, that table is used; D and trimming come from the DNA. The sample lists fewer than 80,000 clones; 86% were seen once. Looked up from germline, CDR1 is SGHRS and CDR2 is YFSETQ. The CDR3 length is 13 residues. V gave up 5 bases and J gave up 7 bases, with 13 bases separating them. The chain uses TRBV5-1 and TRBJ1-3; D unclear. What was sequenced was peripheral blood. This TCR derives from an elderly man with COVID-19, enrolled during active disease. The DNA for the CDR3 is TGCGCCAGCAGATCCCCCAGAGGTAACACCATATATTTT. Amino acids: CASRSPRGNTIYF. The variable domain in full, with the rest retrieved from reference TRBV5-1 and TRBJ1-3, is KAGVTQTPRYLIKTRGQQVTLSCSPISGHRSVSWYQQTPGQGLQFLFEYFSETQRNKGNFPGRFSGRQFSNSRSEMNVSTLELGDSALYLCASRSPRGNTIYFGEGSWLTVV.